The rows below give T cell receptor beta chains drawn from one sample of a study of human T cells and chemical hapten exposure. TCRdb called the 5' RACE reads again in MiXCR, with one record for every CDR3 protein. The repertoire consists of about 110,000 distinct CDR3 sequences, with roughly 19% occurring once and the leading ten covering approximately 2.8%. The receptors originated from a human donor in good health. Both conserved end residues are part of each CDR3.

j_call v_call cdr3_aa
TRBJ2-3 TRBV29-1 CSVDPTDTQYF
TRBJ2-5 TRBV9 CASSPPAGGRETQYF
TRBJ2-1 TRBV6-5 CASSSGLAGVNEQFF
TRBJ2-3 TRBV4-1 CASSHLDLAGADTQYF
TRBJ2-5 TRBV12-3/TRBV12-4 CASSTGSQETQYF
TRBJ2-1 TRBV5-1 CASSFRQGSHNEQFF
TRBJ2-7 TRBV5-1 CASSSTSGSPYEQYF
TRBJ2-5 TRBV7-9 CASSFLPQETQYF
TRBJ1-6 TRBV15 CATSRTGGESPLHF
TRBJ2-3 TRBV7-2 CASSQDVAADTQYF
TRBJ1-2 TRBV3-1 CASSPTRPGQTIYYGYTF
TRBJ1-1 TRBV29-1 CSATVKGGTEAFF
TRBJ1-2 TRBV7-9 CASSLVAGYGYTF
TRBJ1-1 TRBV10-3 CAISYLGDPNTEAFF
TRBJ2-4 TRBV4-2 CASSPRLTSGRALENIQYF
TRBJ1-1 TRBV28 CASSFRPDGGAFF